This T cell receptor (beta chain) derives from a study of T cells expressing NK-cell markers. Across the study: Sorted CD3+CD56+NKG2C+, CD3+CD56+NKG2C- and CD3+CD56-NKG2C+ T cells supplied TCR beta repertoires. Seven sequenced donors out of eight were HCMV-seropositive, one seronegative.

In the case of this clonotype: Antigen unknown.

Study outcomes and limitations: In a group of about six donors, dominant NKG2C+ clonotypes represented 1.0-7.0% of CD8+ T cells. Also leading the CD3+CD56-NKG2C+ fraction in a few donors were these clonotypes.

The CDR3 sequence is 15 residues long. One entry per CDR3 protein, without DNA, is what TCRdb gives after re-calling the 5' RACE reads. Its clone listing holds 500,000 to 700,000 distinct CDR3 sequences. The sample was blood T cells: a sorted CD56 or NKG2C T cell subset, CD4+ or CD8+ T cells, or bulk PBMC T cells (not recorded which). This TCR was sampled from a young man in good health. The rearrangement uses TRBV12-3 or TRBV12-4 and TRBJ2-1; TCRdb outputs TRBD1, but without DNA this stays unchecked. CDR3 region: CASSSSGTEYDEQFF.